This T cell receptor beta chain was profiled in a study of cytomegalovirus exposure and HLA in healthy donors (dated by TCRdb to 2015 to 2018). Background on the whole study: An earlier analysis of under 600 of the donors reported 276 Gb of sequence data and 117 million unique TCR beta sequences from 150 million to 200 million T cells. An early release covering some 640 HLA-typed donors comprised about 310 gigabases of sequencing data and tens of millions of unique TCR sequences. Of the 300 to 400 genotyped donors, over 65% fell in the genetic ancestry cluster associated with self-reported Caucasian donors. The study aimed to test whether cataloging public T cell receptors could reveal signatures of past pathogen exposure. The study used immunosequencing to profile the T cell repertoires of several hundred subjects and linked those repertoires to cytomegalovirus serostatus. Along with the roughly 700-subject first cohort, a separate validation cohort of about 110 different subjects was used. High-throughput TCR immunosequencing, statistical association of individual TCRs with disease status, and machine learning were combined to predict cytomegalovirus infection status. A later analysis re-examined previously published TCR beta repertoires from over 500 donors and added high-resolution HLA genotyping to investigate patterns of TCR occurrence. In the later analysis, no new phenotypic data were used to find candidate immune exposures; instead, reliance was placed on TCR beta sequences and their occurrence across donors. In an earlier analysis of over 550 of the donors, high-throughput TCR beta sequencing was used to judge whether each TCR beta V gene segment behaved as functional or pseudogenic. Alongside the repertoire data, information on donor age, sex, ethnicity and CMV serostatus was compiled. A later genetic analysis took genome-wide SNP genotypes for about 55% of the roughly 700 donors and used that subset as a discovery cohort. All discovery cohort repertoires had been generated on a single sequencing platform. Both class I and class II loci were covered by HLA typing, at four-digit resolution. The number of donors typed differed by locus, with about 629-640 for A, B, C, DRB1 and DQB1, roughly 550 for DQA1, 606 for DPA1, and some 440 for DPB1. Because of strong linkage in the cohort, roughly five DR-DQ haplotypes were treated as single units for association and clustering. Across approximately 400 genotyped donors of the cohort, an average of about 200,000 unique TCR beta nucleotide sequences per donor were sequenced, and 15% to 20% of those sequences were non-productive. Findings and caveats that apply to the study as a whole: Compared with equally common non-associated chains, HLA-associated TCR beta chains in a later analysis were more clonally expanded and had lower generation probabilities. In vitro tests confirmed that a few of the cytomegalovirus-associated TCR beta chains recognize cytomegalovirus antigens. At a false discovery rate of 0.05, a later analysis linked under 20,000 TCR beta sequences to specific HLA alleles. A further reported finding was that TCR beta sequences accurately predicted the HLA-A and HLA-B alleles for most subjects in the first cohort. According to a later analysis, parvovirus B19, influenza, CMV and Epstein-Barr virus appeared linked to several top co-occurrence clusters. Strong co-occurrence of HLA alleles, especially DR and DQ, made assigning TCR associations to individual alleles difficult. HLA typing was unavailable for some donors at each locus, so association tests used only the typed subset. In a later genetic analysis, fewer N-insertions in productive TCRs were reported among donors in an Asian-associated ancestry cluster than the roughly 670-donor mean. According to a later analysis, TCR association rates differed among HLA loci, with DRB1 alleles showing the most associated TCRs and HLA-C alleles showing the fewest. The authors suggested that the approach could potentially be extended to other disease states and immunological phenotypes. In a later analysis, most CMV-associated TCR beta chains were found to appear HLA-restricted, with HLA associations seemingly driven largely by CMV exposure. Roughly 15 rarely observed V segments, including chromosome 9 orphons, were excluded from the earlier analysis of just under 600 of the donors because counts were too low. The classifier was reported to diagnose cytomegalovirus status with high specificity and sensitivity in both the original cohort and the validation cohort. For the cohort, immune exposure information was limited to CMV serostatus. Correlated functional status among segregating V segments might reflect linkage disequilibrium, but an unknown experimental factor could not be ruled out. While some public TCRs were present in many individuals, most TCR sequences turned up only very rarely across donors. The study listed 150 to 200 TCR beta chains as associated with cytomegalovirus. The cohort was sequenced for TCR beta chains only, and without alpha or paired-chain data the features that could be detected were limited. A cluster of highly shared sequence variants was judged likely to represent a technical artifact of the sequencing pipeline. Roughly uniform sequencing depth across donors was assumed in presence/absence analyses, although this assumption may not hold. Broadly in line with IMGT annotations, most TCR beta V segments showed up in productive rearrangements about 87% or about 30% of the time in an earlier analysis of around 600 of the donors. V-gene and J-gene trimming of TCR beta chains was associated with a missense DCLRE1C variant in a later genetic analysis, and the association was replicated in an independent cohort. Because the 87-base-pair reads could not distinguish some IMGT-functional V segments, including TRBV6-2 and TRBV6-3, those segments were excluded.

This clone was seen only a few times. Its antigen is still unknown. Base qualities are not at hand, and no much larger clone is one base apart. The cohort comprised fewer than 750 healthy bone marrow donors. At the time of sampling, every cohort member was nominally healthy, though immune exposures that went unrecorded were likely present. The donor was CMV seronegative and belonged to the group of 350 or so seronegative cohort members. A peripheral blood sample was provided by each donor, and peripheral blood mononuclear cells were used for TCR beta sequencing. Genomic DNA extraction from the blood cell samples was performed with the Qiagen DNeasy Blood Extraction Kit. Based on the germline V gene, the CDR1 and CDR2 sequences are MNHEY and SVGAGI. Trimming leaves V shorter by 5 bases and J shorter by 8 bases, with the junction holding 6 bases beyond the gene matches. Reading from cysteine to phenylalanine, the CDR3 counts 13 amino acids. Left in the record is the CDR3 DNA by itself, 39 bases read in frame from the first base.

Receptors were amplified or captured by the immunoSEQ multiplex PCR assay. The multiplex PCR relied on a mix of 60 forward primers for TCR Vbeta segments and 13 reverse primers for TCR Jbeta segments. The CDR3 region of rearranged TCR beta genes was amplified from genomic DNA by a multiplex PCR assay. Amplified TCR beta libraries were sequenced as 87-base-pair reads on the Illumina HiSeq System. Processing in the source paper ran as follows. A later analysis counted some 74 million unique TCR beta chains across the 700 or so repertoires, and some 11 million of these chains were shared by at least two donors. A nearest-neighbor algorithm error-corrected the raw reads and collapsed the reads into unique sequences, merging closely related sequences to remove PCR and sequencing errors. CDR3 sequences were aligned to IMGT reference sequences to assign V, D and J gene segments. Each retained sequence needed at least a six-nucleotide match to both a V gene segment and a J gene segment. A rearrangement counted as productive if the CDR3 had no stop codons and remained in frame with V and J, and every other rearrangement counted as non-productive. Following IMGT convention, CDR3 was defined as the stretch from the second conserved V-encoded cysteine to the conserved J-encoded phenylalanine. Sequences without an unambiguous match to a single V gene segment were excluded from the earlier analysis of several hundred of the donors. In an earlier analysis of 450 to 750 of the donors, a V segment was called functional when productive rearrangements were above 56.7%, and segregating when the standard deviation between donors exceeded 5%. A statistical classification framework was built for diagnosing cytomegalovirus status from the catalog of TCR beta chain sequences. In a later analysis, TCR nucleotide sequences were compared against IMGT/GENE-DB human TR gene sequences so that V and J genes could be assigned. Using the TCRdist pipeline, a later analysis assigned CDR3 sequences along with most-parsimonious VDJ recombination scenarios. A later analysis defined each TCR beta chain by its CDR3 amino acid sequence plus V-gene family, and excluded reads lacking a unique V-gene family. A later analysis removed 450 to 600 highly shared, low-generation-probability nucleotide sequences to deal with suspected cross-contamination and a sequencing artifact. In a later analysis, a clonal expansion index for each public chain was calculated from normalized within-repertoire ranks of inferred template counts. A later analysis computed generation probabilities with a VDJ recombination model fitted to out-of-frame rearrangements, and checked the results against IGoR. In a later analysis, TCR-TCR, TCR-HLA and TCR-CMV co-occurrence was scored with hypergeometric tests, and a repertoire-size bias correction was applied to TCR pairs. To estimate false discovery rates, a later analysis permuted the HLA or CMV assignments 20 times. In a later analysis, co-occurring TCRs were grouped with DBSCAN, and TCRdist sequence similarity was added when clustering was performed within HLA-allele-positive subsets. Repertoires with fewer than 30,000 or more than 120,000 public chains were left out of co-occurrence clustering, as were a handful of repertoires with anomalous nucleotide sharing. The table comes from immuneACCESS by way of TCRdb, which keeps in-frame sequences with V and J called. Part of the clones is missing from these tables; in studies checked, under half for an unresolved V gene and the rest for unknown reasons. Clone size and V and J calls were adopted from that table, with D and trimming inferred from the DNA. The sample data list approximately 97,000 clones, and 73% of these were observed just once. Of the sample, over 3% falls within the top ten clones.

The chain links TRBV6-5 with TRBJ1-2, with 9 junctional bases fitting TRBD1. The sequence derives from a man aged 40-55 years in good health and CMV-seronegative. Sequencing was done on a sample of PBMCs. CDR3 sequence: CASSETGGWGYTF. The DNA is TGTGCCAGCAGTGAAACAGGGGGCTGGGGCTACACCTTC.